What follows are 5 T cell receptor beta chains derived from one specimen sequenced in a study of blood T cell repertoires in COVID-19. This table comes from immunoSEQ multiplex PCR, and its TCRdb copy is limited to in-frame clones, with some not included. The data show tens of thousands of clones, 65% to 85% seen once. Sequencing was done on a sample of peripheral blood. The source of these receptors is a man in his fifties with acute or convalescent COVID-19.

The chain carries TRBV18 and TRBJ2-7; no clear D gene. V was shortened by 6 bases and J by 0 bases, with 12 bases between the two germline ends. The CDR3 totals 14 residues. Germline V CDR1 and CDR2: KGHSH, LQKENI. CDR3 sequence reads: CASSIDTNSYEQYF. In nucleotides, the CDR3 is TGTGCCAGCTCCATAGACACAAACTCCTACGAGCAGTACTTC.

V is TRBV19 and J is TRBJ1-1; possibly TRBD1 for D (5 bases). V gave up 0 bases and J gave up 10 bases, with 12 bases separating them. CDR1 is LNHDA and CDR2 is SQIVND in the germline V gene (reference sequence). CDR3 length: 13 amino acids. The DNA for the CDR3 is TGTGCCAGTAGTATAGATCTAGACAGCACAGCTTTCTTT. Amino acid sequence: CASSIDLDSTAFF.

This rearrangement joins TRBV3-1 (or the pseudogene TRBV3-2) to TRBJ2-3; possible D gene TRBD2, 6 bases. Deletions cut 2 bases from V and 5 bases from J, with 17 bases between. The CDR3 totals 16 residues. Germline values: CDR1 LGHDT, CDR2 YNNKEL (reference sequence). The CDR3 is CASSQRLRGMEDTQYF. CDR3 nucleotide sequence: TGTGCCAGCAGCCAACGCCTCCGGGGGATGGAAGATACGCAGTATTTT.

For the CDR3, the DNA is TGTGCCAGCAGCTTCTCTAGCGGGTCCTACAATGAGCAGTTCTTC. This translates into CASSFSSGSYNEQFF. This chain uses TRBV5-8 with TRBJ2-1; 8 bases fit TRBD2. The CDR3 length is 15 residues. V shed 2 bases, J shed 1 base, and the junction held 2 bases outside the gene matches. Germline-derived CDR1 and CDR2 are SGHTS and YDEGEE.

The chain links TRBV19 to TRBJ1-5, with D maybe TRBD1 (6 bases). Trimming pared 5 bases from V and 4 bases from J, leaving 15 bases between. Per germline, CDR1 LNHDA and CDR2 SQIVND (reference sequence). This CDR3 contains 15 residues. The CDR3: CASSGSDSLNQPQHF. In DNA, the CDR3 is TGTGCCAGTAGTGGATCGGACAGCCTAAATCAGCCCCAGCATTTT.